This T cell receptor beta chain was sequenced during a study of blood T cell repertoires in COVID-19. For the study at large: Material from acute and convalescent COVID-19 was sourced from the United States, Italy and Spain. In each case, the material was cDNA or gDNA derived from T cells, B-cell-depleted T cells, or PBMCs.

Germline V gene data show CDR1 as KGHSH and CDR2 as LQKENI. V lost 5 bases and J 3 bases, leaving 8 bases between the germline ends. The CDR3 has 12 residues. Repertoires were generated with immunoSEQ multiplex PCR, while TCRdb's copy carries only in-frame clones and drops some. The sample shows 110,000 to 150,000 clones, about 87% of them seen only once. Sample: peripheral blood. The receptor comes from a woman in her 50s with acute or convalescent COVID-19. The chain recombines TRBV18 with TRBJ2-7; possible D gene TRBD1, 6 bases. CDR3 coding DNA: TGTGCCAGCTCAGGACAGATCTACGAGCAGTACTTC. Protein product: CASSGQIYEQYF. The variable domain in full, completed from reference TRBV18 and TRBJ2-7, reads NAGVMQNPRHLVRRRGQEARLRCSPMKGHSHVYWYRQLPEEGLKFMVYLQKENIIDESGMPKERFSAEFPKEGPSILRIQQVVRGDSAAYFCASSGQIYEQYFGPGTRLTVT.